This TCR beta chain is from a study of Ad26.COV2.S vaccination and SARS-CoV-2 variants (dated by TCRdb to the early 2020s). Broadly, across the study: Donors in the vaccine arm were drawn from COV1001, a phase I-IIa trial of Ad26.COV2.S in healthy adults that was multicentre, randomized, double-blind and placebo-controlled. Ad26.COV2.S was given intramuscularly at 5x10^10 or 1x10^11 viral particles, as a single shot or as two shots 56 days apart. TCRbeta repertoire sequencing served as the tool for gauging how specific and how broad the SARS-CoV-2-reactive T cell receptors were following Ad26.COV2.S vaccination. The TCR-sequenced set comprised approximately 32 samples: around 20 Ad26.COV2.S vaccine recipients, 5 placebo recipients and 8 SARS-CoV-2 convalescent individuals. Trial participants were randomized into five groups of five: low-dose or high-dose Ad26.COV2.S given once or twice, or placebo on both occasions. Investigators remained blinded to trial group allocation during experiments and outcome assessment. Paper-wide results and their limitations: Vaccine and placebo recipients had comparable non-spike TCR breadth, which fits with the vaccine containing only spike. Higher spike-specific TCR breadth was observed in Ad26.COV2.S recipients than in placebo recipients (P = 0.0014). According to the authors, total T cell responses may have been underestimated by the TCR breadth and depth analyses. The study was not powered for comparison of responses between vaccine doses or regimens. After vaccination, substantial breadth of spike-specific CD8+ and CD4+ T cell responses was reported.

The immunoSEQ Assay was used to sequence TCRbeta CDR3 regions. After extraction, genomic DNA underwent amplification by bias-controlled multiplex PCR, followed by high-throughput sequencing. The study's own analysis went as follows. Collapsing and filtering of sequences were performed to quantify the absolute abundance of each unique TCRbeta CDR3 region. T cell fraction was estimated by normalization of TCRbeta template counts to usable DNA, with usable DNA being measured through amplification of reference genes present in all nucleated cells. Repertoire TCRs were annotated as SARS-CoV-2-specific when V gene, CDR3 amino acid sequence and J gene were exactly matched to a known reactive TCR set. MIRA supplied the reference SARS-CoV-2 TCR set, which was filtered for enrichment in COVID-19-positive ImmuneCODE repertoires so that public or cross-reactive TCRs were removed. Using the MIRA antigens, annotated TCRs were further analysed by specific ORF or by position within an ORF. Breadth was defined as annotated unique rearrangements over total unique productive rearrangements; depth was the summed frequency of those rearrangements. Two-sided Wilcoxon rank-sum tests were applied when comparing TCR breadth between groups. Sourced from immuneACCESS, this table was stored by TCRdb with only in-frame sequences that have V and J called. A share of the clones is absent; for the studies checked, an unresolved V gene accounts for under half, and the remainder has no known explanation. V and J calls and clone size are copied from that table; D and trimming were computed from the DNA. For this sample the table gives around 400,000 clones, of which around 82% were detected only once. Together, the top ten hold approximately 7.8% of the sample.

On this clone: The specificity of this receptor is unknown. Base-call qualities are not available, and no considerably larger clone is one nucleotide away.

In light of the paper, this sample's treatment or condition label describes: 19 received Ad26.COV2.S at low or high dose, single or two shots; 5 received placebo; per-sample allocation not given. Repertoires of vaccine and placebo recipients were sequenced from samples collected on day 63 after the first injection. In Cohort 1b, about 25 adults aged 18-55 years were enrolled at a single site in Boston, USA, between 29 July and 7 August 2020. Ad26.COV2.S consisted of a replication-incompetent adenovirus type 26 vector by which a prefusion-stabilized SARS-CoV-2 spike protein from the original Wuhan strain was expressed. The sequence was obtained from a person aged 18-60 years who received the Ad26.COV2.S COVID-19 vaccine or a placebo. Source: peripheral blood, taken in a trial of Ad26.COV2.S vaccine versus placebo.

DNA sequence: TGTGCCAGCAGTGAACCGGGACAGGGCAACTATGGCTACACCTTC. This is translated as CASSEPGQGNYGYTF. The chain is encoded by TRBV25-1 joined to TRBJ1-2; TRBD1 fits 9 bases in the junction. CDR3 length: 15 amino acids, cysteine to phenylalanine. Just CDR3 DNA is preserved here, 45 bases in frame from base 1. From the germline V gene, CDR1 is MGHDK and CDR2 is SYGVNS. V is pruned by 2 bases and J by 2 bases, leaving 3 bases of the junction without a gene match.